This T cell receptor (beta chain) was retrieved from a study of T cell repertoires in cytomegalovirus infection. Study-level findings and limits: HLA-C-restricted TCR beta clonotypes specific for CMV led the ex vivo response.

This CDR3 contains 15 residues. Trimming shortened V by 2 bases and J by 0 bases, and 8 bases separated the two germline ends. Germline loops: CDR1 SGHTA, CDR2 FQGNSA. For this clonotype: As yet, its antigen is unknown.

Via MiXCR, TCRdb re-called the reads, giving one row per CDR3 protein. The sample has roughly 760,000 distinct CDR3 sequences; under 40% are singletons. This receptor was obtained from a human donor in good health (CMV status not recorded). Some clones in this sample may be carry-over from other donors' samples. Material: PBMCs. This chain uses TRBV7-2 with TRBJ1-3; unclear D gene. Here the CDR3 DNA reads TGTGCCAGCAGCTTACAACACGACTCTGGAAACACCATATATTTT. It yields the protein CASSLQHDSGNTIYF.